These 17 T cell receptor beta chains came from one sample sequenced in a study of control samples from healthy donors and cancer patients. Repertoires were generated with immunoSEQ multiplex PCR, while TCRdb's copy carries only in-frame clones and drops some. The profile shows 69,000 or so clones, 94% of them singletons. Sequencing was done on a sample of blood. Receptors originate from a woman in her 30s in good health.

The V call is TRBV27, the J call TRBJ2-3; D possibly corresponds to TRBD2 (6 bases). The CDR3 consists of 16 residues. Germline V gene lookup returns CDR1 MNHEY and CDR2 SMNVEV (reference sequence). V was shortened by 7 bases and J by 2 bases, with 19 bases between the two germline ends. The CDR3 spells CASISSAWGLTDTQYF. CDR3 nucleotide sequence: TGTGCCAGCATCTCTTCTGCCTGGGGACTCACAGATACGCAGTATTTT.

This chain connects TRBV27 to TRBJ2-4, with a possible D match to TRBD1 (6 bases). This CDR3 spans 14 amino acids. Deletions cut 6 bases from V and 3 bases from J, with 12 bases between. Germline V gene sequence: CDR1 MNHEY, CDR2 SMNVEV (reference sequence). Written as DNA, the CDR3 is TGTGCCAGCAGCCCAGGGGCGGGCAAAAACATTCAGTACTTC. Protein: CASSPGAGKNIQYF.

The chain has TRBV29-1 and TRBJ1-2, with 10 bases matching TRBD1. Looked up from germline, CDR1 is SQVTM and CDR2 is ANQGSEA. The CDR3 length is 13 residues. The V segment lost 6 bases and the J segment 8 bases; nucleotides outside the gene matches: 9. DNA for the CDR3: TGCAGCGTCCGCGGACAGGGGGAGGTCGGCTACACCTTC. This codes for CSVRGQGEVGYTF.

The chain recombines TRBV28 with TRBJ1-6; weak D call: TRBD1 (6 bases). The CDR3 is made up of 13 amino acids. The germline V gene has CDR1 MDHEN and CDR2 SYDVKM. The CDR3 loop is CATQGRRNSPLHF. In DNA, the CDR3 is TGTGCGACACAGGGACGGCGTAATTCACCCCTCCACTTT.

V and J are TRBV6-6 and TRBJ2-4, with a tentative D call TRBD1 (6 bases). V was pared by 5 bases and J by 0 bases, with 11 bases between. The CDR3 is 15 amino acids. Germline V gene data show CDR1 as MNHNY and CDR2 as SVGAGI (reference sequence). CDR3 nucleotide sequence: TGTGCCAGCAGTCAGGACAGAGGAGCCAAAAACATTCAGTACTTC. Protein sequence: CASSQDRGAKNIQYF.

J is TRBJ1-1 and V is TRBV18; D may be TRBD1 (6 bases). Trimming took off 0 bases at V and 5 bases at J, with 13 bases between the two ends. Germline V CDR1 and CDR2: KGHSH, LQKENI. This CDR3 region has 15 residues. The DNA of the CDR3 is TGTGCCAGCTCACCACCAAGCAGGGGCGAGACTGAAGCTTTCTTT. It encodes CASSPPSRGETEAFF.

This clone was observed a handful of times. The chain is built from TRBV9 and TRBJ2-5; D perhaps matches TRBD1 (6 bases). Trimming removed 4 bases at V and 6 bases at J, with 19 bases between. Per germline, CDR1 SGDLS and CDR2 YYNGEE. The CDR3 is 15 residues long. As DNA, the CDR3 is TGTGCCAGCAGCCCACAGGGAGCCGGGGAGAAGACCCAGTACTTC. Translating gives CASSPQGAGEKTQYF.

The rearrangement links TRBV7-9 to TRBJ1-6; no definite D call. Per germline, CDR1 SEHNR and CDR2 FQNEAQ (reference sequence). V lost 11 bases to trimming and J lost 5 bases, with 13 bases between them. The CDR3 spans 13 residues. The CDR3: CACRALDNSPLHF. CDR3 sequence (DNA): TGTGCCTGCCGGGCGCTGGATAATTCACCCCTCCACTTT. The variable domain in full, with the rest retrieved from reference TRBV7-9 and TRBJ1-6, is DTGVSQNPRHKITKRGQNVTFRCDPISEHNRLYWYRQTLGQGPEFLTYFQNEAQLEKSRLLSDRFSAERPKGSFSTLEIQRTEQGDSAMYLCACRALDNSPLHFGNGTRLTVT.

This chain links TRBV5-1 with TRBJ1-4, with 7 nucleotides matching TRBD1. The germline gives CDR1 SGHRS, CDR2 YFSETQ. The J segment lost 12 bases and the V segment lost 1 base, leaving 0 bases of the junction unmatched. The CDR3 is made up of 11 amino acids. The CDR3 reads CASSLQGELFF. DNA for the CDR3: TGCGCCAGCAGCTTGCAGGGGGAACTGTTTTTT.

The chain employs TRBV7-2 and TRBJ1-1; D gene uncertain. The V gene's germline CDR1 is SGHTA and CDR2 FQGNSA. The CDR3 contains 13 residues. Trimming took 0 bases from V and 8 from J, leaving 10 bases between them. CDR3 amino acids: CASSLAFRTEAFF. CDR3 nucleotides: TGTGCCAGCAGCTTAGCGTTTCGGACCGAAGCTTTCTTT. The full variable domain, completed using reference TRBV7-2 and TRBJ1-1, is GAGVSQSPSNKVTEKGKDVELRCDPISGHTALYWYRQSLGQGLEFLIYFQGNSAPDKSGLPSDRFSAERTGGSVSTLTIQRTQQEDSAVYLCASSLAFRTEAFFGQGTRLTVV.

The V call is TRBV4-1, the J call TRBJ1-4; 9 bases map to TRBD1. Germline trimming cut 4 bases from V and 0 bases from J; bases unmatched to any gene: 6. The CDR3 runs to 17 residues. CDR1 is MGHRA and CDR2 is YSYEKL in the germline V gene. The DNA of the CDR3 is TGCGCCAGCAGCCCGGGACAGGGAACTGCAACTAATGAAAAACTGTTTTTT. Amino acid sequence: CASSPGQGTATNEKLFF.

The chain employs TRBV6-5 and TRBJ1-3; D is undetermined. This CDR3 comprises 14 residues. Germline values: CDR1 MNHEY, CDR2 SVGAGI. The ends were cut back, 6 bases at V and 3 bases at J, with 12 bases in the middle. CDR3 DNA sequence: TGTGCCAGCAGCCGTGGGGTCGGTGGAAACACCATATATTTT. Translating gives CASSRGVGGNTIYF.

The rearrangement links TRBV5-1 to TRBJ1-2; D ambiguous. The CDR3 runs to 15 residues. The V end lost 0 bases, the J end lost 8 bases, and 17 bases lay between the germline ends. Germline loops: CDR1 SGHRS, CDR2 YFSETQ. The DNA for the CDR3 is TGCGCCAGCAGCTTGGGAATTGGGCCCCAGGAAGGCTACACCTTC. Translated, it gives CASSLGIGPQEGYTF.

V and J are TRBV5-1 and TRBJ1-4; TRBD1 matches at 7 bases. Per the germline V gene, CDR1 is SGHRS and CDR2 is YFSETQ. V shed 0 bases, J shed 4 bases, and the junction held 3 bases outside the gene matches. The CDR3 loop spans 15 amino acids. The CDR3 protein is CASSLGTGDNEKLFF. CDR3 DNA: TGCGCCAGCAGCTTGGGAACAGGGGATAATGAAAAACTGTTTTTT.

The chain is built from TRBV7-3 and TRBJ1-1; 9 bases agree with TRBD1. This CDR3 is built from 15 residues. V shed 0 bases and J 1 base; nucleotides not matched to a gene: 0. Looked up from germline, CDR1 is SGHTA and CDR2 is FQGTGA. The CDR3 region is CASSLTGQGNTEAFF. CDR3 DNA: TGTGCCAGCAGCTTAACGGGACAGGGGAACACTGAAGCTTTCTTT.

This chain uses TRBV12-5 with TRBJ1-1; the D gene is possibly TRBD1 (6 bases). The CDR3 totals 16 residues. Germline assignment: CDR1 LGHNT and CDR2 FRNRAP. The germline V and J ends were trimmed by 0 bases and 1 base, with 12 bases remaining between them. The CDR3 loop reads CASGLVLEGQNTEAFF. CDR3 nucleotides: TGTGCTAGTGGTTTGGTACTAGAGGGACAGAACACTGAAGCTTTCTTT.

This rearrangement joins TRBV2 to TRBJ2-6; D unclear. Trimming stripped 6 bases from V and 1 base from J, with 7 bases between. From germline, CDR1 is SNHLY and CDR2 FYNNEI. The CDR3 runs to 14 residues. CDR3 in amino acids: CASSTPSGANVLTF. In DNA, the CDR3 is TGTGCCAGCAGCACACCGTCTGGGGCCAACGTCCTGACTTTC.